This TCR beta chain was documented in a study of beta chain features in type 1 diabetes. CDR3 size: 14 residues. Germline-derived CDR1 and CDR2 are GTSNPN and SVGIG (reference sequence). The V and J ends lost 5 bases and 4 bases respectively, with 17 bases between them. Sequencing targeted expressed TCRB transcripts, as all isolated RNA had been reverse transcribed. The method was immunoSEQ multiplex PCR; TCRdb's version includes in-frame clones alone and lacks a portion of them. Among roughly 450,000 clones listed, 11% to 15% were seen once. This clone was seen only once. The TCR comes from a man aged 25-40 years in good health. Sequenced input: naive CD4+ T cells from blood. The rearrangement uses TRBV30 and TRBJ1-2; D gene uncertain. DNA of the CDR3: TGTGCCTGGGGAGGTGGGATACGTGGCTATGGCTACACCTTC. Its protein is CAWGGGIRGYGYTF.